This T cell receptor (beta chain) emerged from a study of T cells in Graves' hyperthyroidism and ophthalmopathy. In the study overall: Prior to any treatment, at the point of initial diagnosis, peripheral blood was collected.

This clonotype was picked up a small number of times. TCR beta CDR3 regions were amplified from RNA. HTBI primers were the set used in a first-round RT-PCR of the TCR CDR3. TCRdb analysed the multiplex PCR reads with MiXCR anew, one entry per CDR3 protein. The sample holds about 400,000 distinct CDR3 sequences, 15% seen once. Trimming pared 5 bases from V and 0 bases from J, leaving 13 bases between. Germline CDR1 reads SQVTM; CDR2 reads ANQGSEA. The length of the CDR3 is 14 residues. Lactation, pregnancy, other autoimmune disease or uncontrolled infection led to exclusion of patients. Using more than 7.5 ml of fresh peripheral blood, PBMCs were prepared.

The V gene is TRBV29-1, the J gene TRBJ2-5; TRBD1 is a possible D gene (5 bases). The sequencing input was blood. The origin of this receptor is a woman younger than 45 with Graves' hyperthyroidism. The CDR3 sequence: CSVYPGLHQETQYF. The CDR3 DNA reads TGCAGCGTTTATCCAGGGTTACACCAAGAGACCCAGTACTTC.